These 15 T cell receptor beta chains came from one sample sequenced in a study of blood T cell repertoires in COVID-19. Method: immunoSEQ multiplex PCR; TCRdb's copy keeps in-frame clones and lacks some. In the table there are about 220,000 clones, about four fifths of which are singletons. Sequenced input: PBMCs or T cells enriched from blood (not recorded which). Receptors originate from a woman aged 55 to 70 who had recovered from COVID-19.

The chain joins TRBV7-9 to TRBJ1-1, with a possible D match to TRBD1 (6 bases). Germline assignment: CDR1 SEHNR and CDR2 FQNEAQ (reference sequence). The CDR3 consists of 13 residues. Trimming took off 4 bases at V and 5 bases at J, with 11 bases between the two ends. In nucleotides, the CDR3 is TGTGCCAGCAGCTCACAGGGTACGACTGAAGCTTTCTTT. Its protein is CASSSQGTTEAFF.

The chain uses TRBV5-1 and TRBJ2-7, with 14 bases aligning to TRBD2. This CDR3 region has 15 residues. Germline V gene data show CDR1 as SGHRS and CDR2 as YFSETQ. V lost 2 bases, J lost 4 bases, and 2 bases stayed unmatched. Here the CDR3 DNA reads TGCGCCAGCAGCTTAGGGACTAGCGGGAGATACGAGCAGTACTTC. Protein: CASSLGTSGRYEQYF.

There are a few counts of this clone. This chain links TRBV4-2 with TRBJ2-7; 9 bases agree with TRBD1. Germline values: CDR1 LGHNA, CDR2 YNFKEQ. The CDR3 has 15 residues. V lost 3 bases to trimming and J lost 3 bases; unmatched junction nucleotides: 6. The CDR3 region is CASSQVQGANYEQYF. The DNA for the CDR3 is TGTGCCAGCAGCCAGGTACAGGGGGCAAACTACGAGCAGTACTTC.

The rearrangement joins TRBV10-2 to TRBJ1-5, with 9 bases matching TRBD1. The V and J ends lost 4 bases and 7 bases, in that order; junction bases with no gene match: 11. The CDR3 contains 16 residues. Per germline, CDR1 WSHSY and CDR2 SAAADI. The CDR3 bases are TGCGCCAGCAGTGCGACAGGGGGGCTCTCGGGACAGCCCCAGCATTTT. Protein: CASSATGGLSGQPQHF.

The chain uses TRBV10-3 and TRBJ2-1; D unclear. V gave up 8 bases and J gave up 0 bases, with 11 bases separating them. The germline V gene encodes CDR1 ENHRY and CDR2 SYGVKD. There are 14 residues in the CDR3. CDR3 bases: TGTGCCATCCTCAAAGAGAGCTCCTACAATGAGCAGTTCTTC. It yields the protein CAILKESSYNEQFF.

The chain carries TRBV19 and TRBJ1-5, with 9 bases matching TRBD1. There are 16 residues in the CDR3. CDR1 and CDR2 (germline): LNHDA, SQIVND (reference sequence). The V segment lost 4 bases and the J segment 6 bases; nucleotides outside the gene matches: 10. The DNA for the CDR3 is TGTGCCAGTAGTAACGAACAGGGGGCGATGGCTCAGCCCCAGCATTTT. This codes for CASSNEQGAMAQPQHF.

Only one count was recorded for this clone. Other DNA variants within this sample encode the same CDR3. The CDR3 DNA follows: TGTGCCAGCAGCTTGGACAGGGGCCAGCCCCAGCATTTT. Amino acids: CASSLDRGQPQHF. The chain carries TRBV11-2 and TRBJ1-5; 9 bases match TRBD1. V was clipped by 3 bases and J by 7 bases; unmatched bases: 1. This CDR3 contains 13 residues. Germline CDR1 reads SGHAT; CDR2 reads FQNNGV.

This clone has a single count. The chain joins TRBV7-9 to TRBJ2-7, with 10 bases lining up with TRBD2. The CDR3 is made up of 13 amino acids. Germline CDR1 SEHNR, CDR2 FQNEAQ (reference sequence). V lost 3 bases, J lost 4 bases, and 0 bases stayed unmatched. CDR3 DNA: TGTGCCAGCAGCTTTAGCGGGGGGTACGAGCAGTACTTC. Translating gives CASSFSGGYEQYF.

This chain joins TRBV6-5 and TRBJ1-1; D is unresolved. With 10 bases removed from V and 1 base from J, the gap between germline ends came to 13 bases. Germline V lookup: CDR1 MNHEY, CDR2 SVGAGI. The CDR3 runs to 13 residues. The CDR3 is CATASGGNTEAFF. DNA for the CDR3: TGTGCCACCGCAAGCGGAGGGAACACTGAAGCTTTCTTT.

The rearrangement uses TRBV5-1 and TRBJ2-1, with 7 bases matching TRBD2. The ends lost 1 base at V and 9 bases at J; junction bases unmatched: 19. Germline CDR1 and CDR2: SGHRS and YFSETQ. This CDR3 is 18 amino acids long. In DNA form, the CDR3 reads TGCGCCAGCAGCTTGCGCCAGCCCTTAGCGGGTTGGGGGGGTGAGCAGTTCTTC. This sequence encodes CASSLRQPLAGWGGEQFF.

The chain employs TRBV7-9 and TRBJ1-2; D is undetermined. CDR3 length equals 14 residues. Germline loops: CDR1 SEHNR, CDR2 FQNEAQ (reference sequence). V lost 0 bases and J lost 5, with 10 bases in between. This chain's CDR3 is CASSLAGWTYGYTF. The CDR3 nucleotides are TGTGCCAGCAGCTTAGCTGGCTGGACTTATGGCTACACCTTC. Looking up the rest from reference TRBV7-9 and TRBJ1-2 gives the full variable domain: DTGVSQNPRHKITKRGQNVTFRCDPISEHNRLYWYRQTLGQGPEFLTYFQNEAQLEKSRLLSDRFSAERPKGSFSTLEIQRTEQGDSAMYLCASSLAGWTYGYTFGSGTRLTVV.

This chain links TRBV19 with TRBJ2-3; D gene unclear. V was trimmed by 10 bases and J by 6 bases, leaving 17 bases between them. CDR1 and CDR2 (germline): LNHDA, SQIVND (reference sequence). This CDR3 region has 13 residues. CDR3 residues: CATRPPAADTQYF. The CDR3 DNA sequence: TGTGCCACCCGCCCGCCCGCGGCCGATACGCAGTATTTT.

V usage is TRBV24-1 and J usage is TRBJ2-1, with 10 positions matching TRBD2. This CDR3 contains 15 residues. The J segment lost 8 bases and the V segment lost 5 bases, leaving 8 bases of the junction unmatched. Germline-derived CDR1 and CDR2 are KGHDR and SFDVKD. CDR3 nucleotides: TGTGCCACCAGTGGTGTAGCGGGAGGACCACATGAGCAGTTCTTC. Translating it yields CATSGVAGGPHEQFF.

The chain combines TRBV12-3 or TRBV12-4 with TRBJ1-1; D is uncertain. The CDR3 sequence is 13 residues long. V dropped 7 bases and J dropped 5 bases, with 14 bases sitting between them. CDR3 sequence: CASKEGARTEAFF. The CDR3 region has the DNA TGTGCCAGCAAGGAGGGCGCGAGGACTGAAGCTTTCTTT.

V is TRBV7-9 and J is TRBJ2-6, with 12 bases aligning to TRBD2. The CDR3 sequence is 16 residues long. V lost 4 bases, J lost 3 bases, and 1 base stayed unmatched. The germline V gene has CDR1 SEHNR and CDR2 FQNEAQ (reference sequence). The CDR3 DNA reads as TGTGCCAGCAGCTCTAGCGGGAGGGATGGGGCCAACGTCCTGACTTTC. The encoded protein is CASSSSGRDGANVLTF.